This T cell receptor (beta chain) is drawn from a study of blood T cell repertoires in COVID-19. The table came from immunoSEQ multiplex PCR; TCRdb's copy has only in-frame clones and leaves some out. The repertoire consists of about 300,000 clones, with approximately 86% occurring once and the leading ten covering 1% to 1.5%. The germline CDR1 and CDR2 sequences are MNHEY and SVGAGI. This CDR3 is 13 amino acids long. Between the trimmed V and J ends, which lost 3 bases and 0 bases, there was a span of 5 bases. The origin of this receptor is an older man with acute or convalescent COVID-19. The source material was peripheral blood. The chain recombines TRBV6-5 with TRBJ1-1, with D unresolved. CDR3 DNA: TGTGCCAGCAGTTATAGCATGAACACTGAAGCTTTCTTT. Its translation: CASSYSMNTEAFF.